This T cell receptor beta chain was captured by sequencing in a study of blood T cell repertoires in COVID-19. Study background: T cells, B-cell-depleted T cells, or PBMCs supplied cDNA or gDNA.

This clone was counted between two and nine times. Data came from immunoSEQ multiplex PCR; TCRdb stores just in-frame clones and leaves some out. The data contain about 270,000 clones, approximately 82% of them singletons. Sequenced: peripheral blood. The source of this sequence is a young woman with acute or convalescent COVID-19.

CDR3 amino acids: CASSQDRDTEAFF. CDR3 coding DNA: TGCGCCAGCAGCCAAGACAGGGATACTGAAGCTTTCTTT. This chain joins TRBV4-3 and TRBJ1-1; D may be TRBD1 (5 bases). This CDR3 is built from 13 residues. Germline CDR1 LGHNA, CDR2 YSLEER. The V and J ends lost 0 bases and 5 bases respectively, with 7 bases between them.